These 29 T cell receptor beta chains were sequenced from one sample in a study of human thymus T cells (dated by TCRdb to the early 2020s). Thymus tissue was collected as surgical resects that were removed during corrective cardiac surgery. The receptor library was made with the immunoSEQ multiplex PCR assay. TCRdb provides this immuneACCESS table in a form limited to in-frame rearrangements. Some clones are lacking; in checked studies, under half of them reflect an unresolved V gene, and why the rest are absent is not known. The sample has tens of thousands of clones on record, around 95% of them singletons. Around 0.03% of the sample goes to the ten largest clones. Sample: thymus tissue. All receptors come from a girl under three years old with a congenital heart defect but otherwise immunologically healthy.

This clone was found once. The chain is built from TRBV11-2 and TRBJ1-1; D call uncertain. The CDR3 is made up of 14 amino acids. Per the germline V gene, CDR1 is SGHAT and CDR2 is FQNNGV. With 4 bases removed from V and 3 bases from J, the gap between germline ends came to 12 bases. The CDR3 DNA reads TGTGCCAGCAGCTCGTATGGACCTGACACTGAAGCTTTCTTT. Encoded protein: CASSSYGPDTEAFF.

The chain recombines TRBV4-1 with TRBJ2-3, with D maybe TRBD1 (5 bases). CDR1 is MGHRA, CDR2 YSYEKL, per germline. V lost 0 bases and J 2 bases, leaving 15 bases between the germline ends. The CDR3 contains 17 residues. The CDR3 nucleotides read TGCGCCAGCAGCCAAGAAGGGCAGGGCGACCACACAGATACGCAGTATTTT. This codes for CASSQEGQGDHTDTQYF.

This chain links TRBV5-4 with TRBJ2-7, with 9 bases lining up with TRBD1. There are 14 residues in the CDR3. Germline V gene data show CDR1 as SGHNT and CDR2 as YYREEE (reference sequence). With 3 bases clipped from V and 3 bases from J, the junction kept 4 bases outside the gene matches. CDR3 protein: CASSYRDRDYEQYF. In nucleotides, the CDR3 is TGTGCCAGCAGCTACCGGGACAGGGACTACGAGCAGTACTTC.

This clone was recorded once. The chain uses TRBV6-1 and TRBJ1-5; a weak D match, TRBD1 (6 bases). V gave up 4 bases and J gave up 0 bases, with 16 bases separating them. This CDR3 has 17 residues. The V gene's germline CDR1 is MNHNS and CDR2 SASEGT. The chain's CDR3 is CASSVDRQVASNQPQHF. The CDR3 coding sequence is TGTGCCAGCAGTGTAGACCGACAGGTAGCTAGCAATCAGCCCCAGCATTTT.

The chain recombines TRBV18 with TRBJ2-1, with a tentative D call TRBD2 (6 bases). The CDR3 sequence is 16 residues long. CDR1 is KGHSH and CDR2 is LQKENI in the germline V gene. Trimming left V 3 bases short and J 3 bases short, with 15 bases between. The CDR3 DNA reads TGTGCCAGCTCACCCGCCCGCGGGACCTTCTACAATGAGCAGTTCTTC. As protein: CASSPARGTFYNEQFF.

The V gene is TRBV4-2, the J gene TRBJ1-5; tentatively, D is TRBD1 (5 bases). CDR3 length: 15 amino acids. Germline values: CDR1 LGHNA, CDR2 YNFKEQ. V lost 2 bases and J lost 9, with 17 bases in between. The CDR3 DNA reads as TGTGCCAGCAGCCAATTTTGGAGGGGATGTGCGCCCCAGCATTTT. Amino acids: CASSQFWRGCAPQHF.

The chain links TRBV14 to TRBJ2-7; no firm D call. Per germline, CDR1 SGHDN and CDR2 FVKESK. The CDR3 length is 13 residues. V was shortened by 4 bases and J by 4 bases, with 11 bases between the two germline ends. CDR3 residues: CASSPNGRYEQYF. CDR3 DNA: TGTGCCAGCAGCCCCAACGGGCGGTACGAGCAGTACTTC.

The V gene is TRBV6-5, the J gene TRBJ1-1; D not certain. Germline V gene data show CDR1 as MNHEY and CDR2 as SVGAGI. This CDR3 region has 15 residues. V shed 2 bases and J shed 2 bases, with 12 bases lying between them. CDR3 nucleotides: TGTGCCAGCAGTTACGGGCAGGCAATTAACACTGAAGCTTTCTTT. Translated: CASSYGQAINTEAFF.

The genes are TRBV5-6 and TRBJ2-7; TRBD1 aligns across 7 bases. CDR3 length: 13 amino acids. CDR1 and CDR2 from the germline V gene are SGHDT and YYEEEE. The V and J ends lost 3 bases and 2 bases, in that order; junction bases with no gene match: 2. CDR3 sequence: CASSSDRAYEQYF. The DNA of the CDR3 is TGTGCCAGCAGCTCCGACAGGGCCTACGAGCAGTACTTC. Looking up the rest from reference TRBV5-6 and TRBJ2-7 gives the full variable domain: DAGVTQSPTHLIKTRGQQVTLRCSPKSGHDTVSWYQQALGQGPQFIFQYYEEEERQRGNFPDRFSGHQFPNYSSELNVNALLLGDSALYLCASSSDRAYEQYFGPGTRLTVT.

The CDR3 loop is CASSFQGDWMNTEAFF. In DNA, the CDR3 is TGCGCCAGCAGCTTCCAGGGAGACTGGATGAACACTGAAGCTTTCTTT. The chain combines TRBV5-1 with TRBJ1-1; tentatively, D is TRBD1 (5 bases). The V end lost 2 bases, the J end lost 0 bases, and 14 bases lay between the germline ends. The CDR3 spans 16 residues. CDR1 and CDR2 from the germline V gene are SGHRS and YFSETQ.

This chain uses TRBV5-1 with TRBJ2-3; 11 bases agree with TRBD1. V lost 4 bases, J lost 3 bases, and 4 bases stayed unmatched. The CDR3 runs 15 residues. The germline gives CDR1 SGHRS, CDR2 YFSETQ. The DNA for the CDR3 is TGCGCCAGCAGCCCGGGACAGGGGGTGACAGATACGCAGTATTTT. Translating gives CASSPGQGVTDTQYF.

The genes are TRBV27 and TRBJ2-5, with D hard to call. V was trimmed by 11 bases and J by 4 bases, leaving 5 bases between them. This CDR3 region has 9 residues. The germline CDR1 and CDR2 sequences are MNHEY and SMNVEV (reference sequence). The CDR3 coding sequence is TGTGCCTGCCCAGAGACCCAGTACTTC. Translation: CACPETQYF.

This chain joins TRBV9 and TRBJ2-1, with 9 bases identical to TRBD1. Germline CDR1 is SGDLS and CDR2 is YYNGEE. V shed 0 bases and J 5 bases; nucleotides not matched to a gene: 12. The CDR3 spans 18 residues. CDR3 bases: TGTGCCAGCAGCGTAGGGTACAGGGGGCGTATACACGACAATGAGCAGTTCTTC. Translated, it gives CASSVGYRGRIHDNEQFF.

This CDR3 is CASSSPPGTDTRYEQYF. The CDR3 DNA follows: TGCGCCAGCAGCAGCCCGCCAGGCACAGACACGAGGTACGAGCAGTACTTC. V and J are TRBV5-1 and TRBJ2-7; no clear D. The V gene lost 4 bases and the J gene lost 4 bases, with 24 bases spanning the gap. This CDR3 contains 17 residues. Germline V gene sequence: CDR1 SGHRS, CDR2 YFSETQ. The whole variable domain, filled in from reference TRBV5-1 and TRBJ2-7, reads KAGVTQTPRYLIKTRGQQVTLSCSPISGHRSVSWYQQTPGQGLQFLFEYFSETQRNKGNFPGRFSGRQFSNSRSEMNVSTLELGDSALYLCASSSPPGTDTRYEQYFGPGTRLTVT.

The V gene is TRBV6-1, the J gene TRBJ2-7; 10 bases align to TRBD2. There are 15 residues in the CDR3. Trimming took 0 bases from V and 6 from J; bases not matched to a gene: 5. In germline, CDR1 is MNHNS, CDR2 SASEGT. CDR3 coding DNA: TGTGCCAGCAGTGAAGCTTCTAGCGGGAGCGGCGAGCAGTACTTC. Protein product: CASSEASSGSGEQYF.

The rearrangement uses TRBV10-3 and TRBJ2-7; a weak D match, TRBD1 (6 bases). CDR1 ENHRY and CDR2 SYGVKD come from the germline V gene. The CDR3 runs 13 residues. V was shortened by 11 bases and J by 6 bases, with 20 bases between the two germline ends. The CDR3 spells CASTQPYRAEQYF. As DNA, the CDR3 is TGTGCCTCTACCCAACCCTACAGGGCCGAGCAGTACTTC.

The CDR3 is CASSVAWGDGLNNEQFF. The CDR3 DNA is TGTGCCAGCAGCGTGGCGTGGGGGGACGGCCTAAACAATGAGCAGTTCTTC. V gene TRBV9 combines with J gene TRBJ2-1; D might be TRBD2 (6 bases). CDR3 length: 17 amino acids. The ends were cut back, 2 bases at V and 5 bases at J, with 20 bases in the middle. The V gene's germline CDR1 is SGDLS and CDR2 YYNGEE.

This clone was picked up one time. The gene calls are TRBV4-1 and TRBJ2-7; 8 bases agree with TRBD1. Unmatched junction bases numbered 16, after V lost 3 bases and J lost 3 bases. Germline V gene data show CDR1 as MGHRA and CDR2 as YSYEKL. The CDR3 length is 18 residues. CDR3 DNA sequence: TGCGCCAGCAGCCATTCATCAAGCGACAGGGGAGTTGGCTACGAGCAGTACTTC. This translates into CASSHSSSDRGVGYEQYF.

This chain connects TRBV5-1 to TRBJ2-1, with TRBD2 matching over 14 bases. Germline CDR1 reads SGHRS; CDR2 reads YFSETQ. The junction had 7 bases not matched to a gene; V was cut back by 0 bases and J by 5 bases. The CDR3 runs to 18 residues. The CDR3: CASSLARGLAGGDNEQFF. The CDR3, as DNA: TGCGCCAGCAGCTTGGCCAGAGGACTAGCGGGAGGCGACAATGAGCAGTTCTTC. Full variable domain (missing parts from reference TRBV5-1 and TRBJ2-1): KAGVTQTPRYLIKTRGQQVTLSCSPISGHRSVSWYQQTPGQGLQFLFEYFSETQRNKGNFPGRFSGRQFSNSRSEMNVSTLELGDSALYLCASSLARGLAGGDNEQFFGPGTRLTVL.

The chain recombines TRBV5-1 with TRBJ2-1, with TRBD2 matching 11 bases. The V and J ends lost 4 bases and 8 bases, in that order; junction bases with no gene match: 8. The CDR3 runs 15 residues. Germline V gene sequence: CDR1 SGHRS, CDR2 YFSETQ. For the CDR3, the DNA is TGCGCCAGCAGCCCGTTAGCGGGAGGGGGTTATGAGCAGTTCTTC. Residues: CASSPLAGGGYEQFF.

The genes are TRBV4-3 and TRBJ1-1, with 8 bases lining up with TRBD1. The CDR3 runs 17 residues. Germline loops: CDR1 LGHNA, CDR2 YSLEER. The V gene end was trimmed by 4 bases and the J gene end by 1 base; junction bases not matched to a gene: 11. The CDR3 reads CASSPAGGSRTNTEAFF. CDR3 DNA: TGCGCCAGCAGCCCGGCAGGGGGCTCGAGAACGAACACTGAAGCTTTCTTT.

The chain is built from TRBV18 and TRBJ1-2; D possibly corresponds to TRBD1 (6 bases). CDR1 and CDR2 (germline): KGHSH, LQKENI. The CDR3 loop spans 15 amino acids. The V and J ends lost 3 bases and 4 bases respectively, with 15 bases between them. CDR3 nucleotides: TGTGCCAGCTCACCCCCGGACAGTAGCCTCTATGGCTACACCTTC. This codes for CASSPPDSSLYGYTF. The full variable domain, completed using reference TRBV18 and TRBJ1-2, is NAGVMQNPRHLVRRRGQEARLRCSPMKGHSHVYWYRQLPEEGLKFMVYLQKENIIDESGMPKERFSAEFPKEGPSILRIQQVVRGDSAAYFCASSPPDSSLYGYTFGSGTRLTVV.

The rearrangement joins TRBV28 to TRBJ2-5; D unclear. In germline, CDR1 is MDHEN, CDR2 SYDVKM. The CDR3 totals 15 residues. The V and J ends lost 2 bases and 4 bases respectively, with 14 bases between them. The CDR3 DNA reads TGTGCCAGCAGTTTAATCTTACAGCAGGTAGAGACCCAGTACTTC. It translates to CASSLILQQVETQYF.

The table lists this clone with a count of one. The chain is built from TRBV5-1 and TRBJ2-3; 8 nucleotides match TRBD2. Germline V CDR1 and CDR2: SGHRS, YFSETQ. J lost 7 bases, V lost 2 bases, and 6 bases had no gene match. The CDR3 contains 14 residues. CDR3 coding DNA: TGCGCCAGCAGCTTAAGCGGGAGAGGATATACGCAGTATTTT. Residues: CASSLSGRGYTQYF.

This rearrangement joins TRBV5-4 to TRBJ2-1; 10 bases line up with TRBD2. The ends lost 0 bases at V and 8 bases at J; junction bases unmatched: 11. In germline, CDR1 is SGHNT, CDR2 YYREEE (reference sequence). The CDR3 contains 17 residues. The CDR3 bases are TGTGCCAGCAGCTTGGGGCTAGCGGGAGTATCGCCCCATGAGCAGTTCTTC. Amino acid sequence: CASSLGLAGVSPHEQFF.

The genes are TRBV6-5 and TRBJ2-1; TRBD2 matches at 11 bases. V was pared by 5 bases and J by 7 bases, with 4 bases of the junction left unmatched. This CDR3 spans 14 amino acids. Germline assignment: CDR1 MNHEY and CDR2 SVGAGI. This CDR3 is CASSRRTSGNEQFF. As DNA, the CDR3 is TGTGCCAGCAGTCGGCGGACTAGCGGGAATGAGCAGTTCTTC.

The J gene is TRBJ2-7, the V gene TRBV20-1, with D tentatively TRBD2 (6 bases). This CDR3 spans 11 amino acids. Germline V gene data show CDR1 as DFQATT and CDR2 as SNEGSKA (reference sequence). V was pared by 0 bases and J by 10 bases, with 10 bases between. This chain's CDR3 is CSARDGTYQYF. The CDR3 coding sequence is TGCAGTGCTAGAGATGGGACTTACCAGTACTTC.

CDR3 protein: CASTGGSYGYTF. CDR3 nucleotide sequence: TGTGCCAGCACTGGGGGTTCGTATGGCTACACCTTC. The J gene is TRBJ1-2, the V gene TRBV9; D is perhaps TRBD1 (5 bases). Germline V lookup: CDR1 SGDLS, CDR2 YYNGEE. This CDR3 region has 12 residues. V was clipped by 6 bases and J by 5 bases, with 11 bases between them.

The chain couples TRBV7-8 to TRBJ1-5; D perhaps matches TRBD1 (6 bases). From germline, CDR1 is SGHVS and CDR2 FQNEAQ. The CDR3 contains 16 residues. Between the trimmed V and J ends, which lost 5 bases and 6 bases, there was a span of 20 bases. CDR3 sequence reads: CASSPHETGRGQPQHF. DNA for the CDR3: TGTGCCAGCAGCCCACACGAAACAGGGCGAGGTCAGCCCCAGCATTTT.